The sequence of this T cell receptor (beta chain) was determined in a study of cytomegalovirus exposure and HLA in healthy donors. The V gene's germline CDR1 is MNHEY and CDR2 SVGAGI. The CDR3 sequence is 15 residues long. The germline V and J ends were trimmed by 2 bases and 7 bases, with 17 bases remaining between them. The PCR made use of 60 Vbeta and 13 Jbeta primers. The assay was immunoSEQ multiplex PCR, and TCRdb's table has in-frame clones only and misses some. This sample's table has approximately 30,000 clones. The specimen was PBMCs. The rearrangement joins TRBV6-5 to TRBJ1-2, with D possibly TRBD1 on 5 matching bases. The origin of this receptor is a woman in her 40s in good health and CMV-seropositive. The DNA for the CDR3 is TGTGCCAGCAGTTACCTAACCGACAGAATGAGTGGCTACACCTTC. It yields the protein CASSYLTDRMSGYTF.